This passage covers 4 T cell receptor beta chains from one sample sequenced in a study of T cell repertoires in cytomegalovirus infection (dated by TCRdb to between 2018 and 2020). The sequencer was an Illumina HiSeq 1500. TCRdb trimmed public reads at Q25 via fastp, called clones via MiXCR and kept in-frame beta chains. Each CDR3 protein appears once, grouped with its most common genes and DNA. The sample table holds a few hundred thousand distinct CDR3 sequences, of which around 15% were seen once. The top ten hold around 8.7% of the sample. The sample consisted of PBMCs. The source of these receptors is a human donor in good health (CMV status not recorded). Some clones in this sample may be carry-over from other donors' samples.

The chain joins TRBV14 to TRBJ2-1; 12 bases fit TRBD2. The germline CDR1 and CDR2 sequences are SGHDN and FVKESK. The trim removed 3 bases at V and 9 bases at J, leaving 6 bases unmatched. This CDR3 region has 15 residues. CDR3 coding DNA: TGTGCCAGCAGCCATCTAGCGGGGGGGGGGAGTGAGCAGTTCTTC. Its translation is CASSHLAGGGSEQFF.

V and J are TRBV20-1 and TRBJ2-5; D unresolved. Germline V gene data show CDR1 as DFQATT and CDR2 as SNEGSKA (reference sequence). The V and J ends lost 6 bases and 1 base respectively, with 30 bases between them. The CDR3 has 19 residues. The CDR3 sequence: CSATRPPGRQSLLQETQYF. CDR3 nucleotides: TGCAGTGCCACTCGCCCCCCGGGCCGTCAAAGCCTCCTCCAAGAGACCCAGTACTTC.

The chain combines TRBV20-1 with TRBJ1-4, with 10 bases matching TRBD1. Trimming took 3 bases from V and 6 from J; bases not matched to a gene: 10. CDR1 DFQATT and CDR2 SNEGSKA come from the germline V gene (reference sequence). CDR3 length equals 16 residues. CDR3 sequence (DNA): TGCAGTGCTAGCCCACTGGCCGGGACAGGGGATGAAAAACTGTTTTTT. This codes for CSASPLAGTGDEKLFF.

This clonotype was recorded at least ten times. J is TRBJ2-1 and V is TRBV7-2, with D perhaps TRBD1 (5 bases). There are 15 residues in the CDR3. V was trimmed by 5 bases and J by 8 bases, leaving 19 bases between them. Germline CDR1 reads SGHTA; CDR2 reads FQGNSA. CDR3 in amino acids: CASSLSRVGADEQFF. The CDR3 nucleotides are TGTGCCAGCAGCCTCTCTAGGGTAGGGGCCGATGAGCAGTTCTTC.